A selection of T cell receptor beta chains follows, all from one sample in a study of T cell responses to AZD1222 COVID-19 vaccine. TCRdb's table, derived via immunoSEQ multiplex PCR, lists solely in-frame clones and lacks some. The sample consists of some 150,000 clones, around 87% of them appearing once. This specimen was peripheral blood, taken 28 days after the second AZD1222 dose. The receptors derive from an adult who received the AZD1222 COVID-19 vaccine. Each CDR3 is given with its conserved first and last residue. The D gene is left open where the match is weak.

D: TRBD2; J: TRBJ2-5; V: TRBV5-4; DNA: TGTGCCAGCAGCCTTAGTGTAGCGGGGGGCCCCCAAGAGACCCAGTACTTC; CDR3: CASSLSVAGGPQETQYF
D: TRBD2; J: TRBJ2-7; V: TRBV6-6; DNA: TGTGCCAGCACTTCCAGCGGGGGTCTTACCTACGAGCAGTACTTC; CDR3: CASTSSGGLTYEQYF
D: -; J: TRBJ1-4; V: TRBV6-2/TRBV6-3; DNA: TGTGCCAGCAGTTATGGAAGTAAGAGTGAAAAACTGTTTTTT; CDR3: CASSYGSKSEKLFF
D: TRBD1; J: TRBJ2-2; V: TRBV14; DNA: TGTGCCAGCAGCCAGGGACAGGGGGACACCGGGGAGCTGTTTTTT; CDR3: CASSQGQGDTGELFF
D: -; J: TRBJ1-2; V: TRBV7-8; DNA: TGTGCCAGCAGCGACACTCTCTATGGCTACACCTTC; CDR3: CASSDTLYGYTF
D: TRBD1; J: TRBJ1-5; V: TRBV30; DNA: TGTGCCTGGCAGGGGGCTCGCAATCAGCCCCAGCATTTT; CDR3: CAWQGARNQPQHF
D: TRBD1; J: TRBJ1-3; V: TRBV9; DNA: TGTGCCAGCAGATCTCAGGGGGCGCTTGGAAACACCATATATTTT; CDR3: CASRSQGALGNTIYF
D: -; J: TRBJ1-2; V: TRBV12-3/TRBV12-4; DNA: TGTGCCAGCACGACCGGGTATGGCTACACCTTC; CDR3: CASTTGYGYTF
D: -; J: TRBJ2-7; V: TRBV7-2; DNA: TGTGCCAGCAGCCTGAGTCCCAGGGCCGAGCAGTACTTC; CDR3: CASSLSPRAEQYF
D: -; J: TRBJ1-1; V: TRBV11-3; DNA: TGTGCCAGCAGCTTTACCGTGAACACTGAAGCTTTCTTT; CDR3: CASSFTVNTEAFF